A selection of T cell receptor beta chains follows, all from one sample in a study of T-cell memory formation after mild COVID-19. TCRdb re-analysed the 5' RACE reads in MiXCR, keeping a single row per CDR3 protein. The table has approximately 300,000 distinct CDR3 sequences, roughly 19% seen once. Material for sequencing was PBMCs or a T cell subset sorted from them (not recorded which). The receptor source for this set is a man between 18 and 29 years old who had mild COVID-19 (a few samples of this study predate the infection). Cell type and time point are not known. The CDR3 runs from the conserved cysteine through the conserved F or W. D genes are given only for firm matches. Only some rows state a clone size, as once, few, many or a class for expanded clones.

D gene,V gene,clone size,J gene,CDR3 DNA,CDR3 protein
.,TRBV6-2/TRBV6-3,.,TRBJ2-7,TGTGCCAGCAGTTATCGGGACAAGACCCCCTACGAGCAGTACTTC,CASSYRDKTPYEQYF
TRBD1,TRBV4-2,few,TRBJ1-5,TGTGCCAGCAGCCACCGGGACAGGGATCAGCCCCAGCATTTT,CASSHRDRDQPQHF
.,TRBV29-1,many,TRBJ2-1,TGCAGCGTCCTACCCCGGAGGGATTCCTACAATGAGCAGTTCTTC,CSVLPRRDSYNEQFF
.,TRBV5-6,few,TRBJ2-7,TGTGCCAGCAGCTTGCAAGATGGCGAGCAGTACTTC,CASSLQDGEQYF
TRBD1,TRBV18,.,TRBJ1-5,TGTGCCAGCTCCTCGGACAGGGGGGATCTTCGCAATCAGCCCCAGCATTTT,CASSSDRGDLRNQPQHF
.,TRBV7-9,.,TRBJ2-2,TGTGCCAGCAGCCAGGACGGACGGAACACCGGGGAGCTGTTTTTT,CASSQDGRNTGELFF
TRBD1,TRBV4-2,few,TRBJ1-1,TGTGCCAGCAGCCAAGGGACAGGGTGGTTTAAGGCTGAAGCTTTCTTT,CASSQGTGWFKAEAFF
TRBD1,TRBV5-1,few,TRBJ1-5,TGCGCCAGCAGCTTGGTTAGGCGGACAGGGGAGGATCAGCCCCAGCATTTT,CASSLVRRTGEDQPQHF
.,TRBV20-1,few,TRBJ1-2,TGCAGTGCAGAAGGGGTTAACTATGGCTACACCTTC,CSAEGVNYGYTF
.,TRBV5-1,.,TRBJ1-1,TGCGCCAGCCCTCGGGGGTCTGTCATGAACACTGAAGCTTTCTTT,CASPRGSVMNTEAFF
TRBD1,TRBV15,.,TRBJ2-5,TGTGCCACCAGCAGAGGACAGGGGAGGAGTGGAGAGACCCAGTACTTC,CATSRGQGRSGETQYF
.,TRBV9,.,TRBJ1-1,TGTGCCAGCAGCGTAGCGTTAGGGGGCACTGAAGCTTTCTTT,CASSVALGGTEAFF
.,TRBV6-6,few,TRBJ1-6,TGTGCCAGCAGTTACAATGATCCAGGCTCTTCACCCCTCCACTTT,CASSYNDPGSSPLHF
TRBD2,TRBV29-1,.,TRBJ2-3,TGCAGCGCCCGGGGGGGGGCTAGTCACACAGATACGCAGTATTTT,CSARGGASHTDTQYF
TRBD2,TRBV20-1,few,TRBJ2-3,TGCAGTGCTGCTCCACTCCCTAGCGGGGGGCGCACAGATACGCAGTATTTT,CSAAPLPSGGRTDTQYF
TRBD1,TRBV7-2,few,TRBJ2-1,TGTGCCAGCAGCCCCCGAGGGGGCCTACGGGGAGAGCAGTTCTTC,CASSPRGGLRGEQFF
.,TRBV3-1,.,TRBJ1-1,TGTGCCAGCAGCCAAGGCCCCATGTGGACTGAAGCTTTCTTT,CASSQGPMWTEAFF
.,TRBV9,few,TRBJ1-1,TGTGCCAGCAGCGTAGGCGTGGTCACTGAAGCTTTCTTT,CASSVGVVTEAFF
TRBD1,TRBV5-6,.,TRBJ1-6,TGTGCCAGCAGCTTACGGGACAGGGGGTTTAATTCACCCCTCCACTTT,CASSLRDRGFNSPLHF
TRBD1,TRBV5-4,.,TRBJ1-1,TGTGCCAGCACCTTAGGCGCCCCAGGGGGGACTGAAGCTTTCTTT,CASTLGAPGGTEAFF
TRBD1,TRBV5-1,few,TRBJ2-4,TGCGCCAGCAGCTTGATACAGGGGGAAAACATTCAGTACTTC,CASSLIQGENIQYF
TRBD1,TRBV7-6,few,TRBJ2-1,TGTGCCAGCAGCTTAGATGTGACAGGGCGAGGTGGGGGTCACGGGAATGAGCAGTTCTTC,CASSLDVTGRGGGHGNEQFF
TRBD2,TRBV5-1,few,TRBJ2-3,TGCGCCAGCTGGGGGGGACCTAGCACAGATACGCAGTATTTT,CASWGGPSTDTQYF
TRBD2,TRBV4-3,.,TRBJ2-3,TGCGCCAGCAGCCAAGGACAGATGGGCGCGGCTAGCGGGGGGGATACGCAGTATTTT,CASSQGQMGAASGGDTQYF
TRBD2,TRBV29-1,.,TRBJ2-3,TGCAGCGTTGAAGATCTTTCTAGCGGGGGAAACACAGATACGCAGTATTTT,CSVEDLSSGGNTDTQYF
TRBD1,TRBV12-3/TRBV12-4,few,TRBJ1-2,TGTGCCAGCAGACAATCCGGGACAGGGACTGGGTATGGCTACACCTTC,CASRQSGTGTGYGYTF
TRBD2,TRBV20-1,few,TRBJ2-7,TGCAGTGCTATCCTGATCGGGGGGTCCTTTGGCGAGCAGTACTTC,CSAILIGGSFGEQYF
TRBD2,TRBV5-1,few,TRBJ2-1,TGCGCCAGCAGCTCCGGAGGCGCGGGGGGGTCAGAGCAGTTCTTC,CASSSGGAGGSEQFF